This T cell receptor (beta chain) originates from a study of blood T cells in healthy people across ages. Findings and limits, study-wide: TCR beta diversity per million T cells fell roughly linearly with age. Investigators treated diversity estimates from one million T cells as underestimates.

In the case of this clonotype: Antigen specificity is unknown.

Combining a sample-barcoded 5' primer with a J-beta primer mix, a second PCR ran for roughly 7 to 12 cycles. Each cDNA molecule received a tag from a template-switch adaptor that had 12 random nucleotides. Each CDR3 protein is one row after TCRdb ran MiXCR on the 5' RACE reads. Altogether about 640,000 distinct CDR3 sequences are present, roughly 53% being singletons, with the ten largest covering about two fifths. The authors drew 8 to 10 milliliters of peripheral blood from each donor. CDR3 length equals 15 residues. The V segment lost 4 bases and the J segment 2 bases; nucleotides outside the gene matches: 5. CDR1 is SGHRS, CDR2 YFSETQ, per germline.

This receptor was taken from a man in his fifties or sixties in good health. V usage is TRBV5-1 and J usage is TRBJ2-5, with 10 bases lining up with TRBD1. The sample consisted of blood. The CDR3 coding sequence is TGCGCCAGCAGCACGCCGGGACAGGGGCAAGAGACCCAGTACTTC. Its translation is CASSTPGQGQETQYF.